The 17 T cell receptor beta chains given below trace back to one sample, sequenced in a study of Graves' ophthalmopathy and Graves' hyperthyroidism. From RNA, the CDR3 regions of TCR beta chains were amplified and sequenced. Amplification began with first-round RT-PCR using HTBI primers, then second-round multiplex PCR was performed. TCRdb re-analysed the multiplex PCR reads in MiXCR, keeping a single row per CDR3 protein. The sample lists hundreds of thousands of distinct CDR3 sequences; under 25% were seen once. The specimen sequenced was peripheral blood. These receptors were obtained from a woman in her late teens or twenties with stable Graves' hyperthyroidism.

This clonotype has more than one count but fewer than ten. A much more abundant neighbour one base away suggests this may be a read error. The chain carries TRBV2 and TRBJ1-6; maybe TRBD1 (5 bases). The CDR3 length is 16 residues. CDR1 is SNHLY, CDR2 FYNNEI, per germline. CDR3 in DNA: TGTGCCAGCACTTACCATGGGGCCGAGTATAATTCACACCTCCACTTT. It encodes CASTYHGAEYNSHLHF.

This clonotype was counted many times. The rearrangement joins TRBV4-3 to TRBJ1-1, with TRBD1 as a possible D gene (5 bases). CDR1 LGHNA and CDR2 YSLEER come from the germline V gene. V was cut by 4 bases and J by 4 bases, with 16 bases left in between. This CDR3 region has 15 residues. Here the CDR3 reads CASSLTGLWGTEAFF. The DNA for the CDR3 is TGCGCCAGCAGCCTGACGGGACTCTGGGGCACTGAAGCTTTCTTT.

This clonotype was counted ten times or more. CDR3 protein: CASSERDGGIGELFF. The CDR3 bases are TGCGCCAGCAGCGAACGGGACGGAGGAATCGGGGAGCTGTTTTTT. The V gene is TRBV4-3, the J gene TRBJ2-2, with D perhaps given as TRBD1 or TRBD2 (5 bases each). From germline, CDR1 is LGHNA and CDR2 YSLEER. The CDR3 covers 15 residues. Between the trimmed V and J ends, which lost 5 bases and 7 bases, there was a span of 17 bases.

In its sample, this clonotype was seen many times. V and J are TRBV6-2 or TRBV6-3 and TRBJ1-1, with a possible D match to TRBD1 (6 bases). Looked up from germline, CDR1 is MNHEY and CDR2 is SVGEGT. Trimming stripped 0 bases from V and 8 bases from J, with 7 bases between. The length of the CDR3 is 12 residues. CDR3 DNA: TGTGCCAGCAGTTACTCGGACAGCGAAGCTTTCTTT. Encoded protein: CASSYSDSEAFF.

The chain has TRBV4-1 and TRBJ2-7, with TRBD2 as a possible D gene (5 bases). Trimming shortened V by 2 bases and J by 7 bases, and 9 bases separated the two germline ends. CDR1 MGHRA and CDR2 YSYEKL come from the germline V gene. The CDR3 runs 12 residues. This CDR3 is CASSQPSSEQYF. The CDR3 region has the DNA TGCGCCAGCAGCCAACCTAGCTCTGAGCAGTACTTC.

This clonotype has a count of ten or more. This sequence joins TRBV7-3 and TRBJ2-2; TRBD2 aligns across 12 bases. This CDR3 is built from 17 residues. CDR1 SGHTA and CDR2 FQGTGA come from the germline V gene. V shed 2 bases and J 5 bases; nucleotides not matched to a gene: 6. The CDR3 sequence: CASSLPGTSGWTGELFF. The CDR3 coding sequence is TGTGCCAGCAGCTTACCTGGGACTAGCGGGTGGACCGGGGAGCTGTTTTTT.

The rearrangement joins TRBV12-3 or TRBV12-4 to TRBJ2-7; 10 bases are shared with TRBD2. The CDR3 is 13 residues long. V trimming: 5 bases; J trimming: 6 bases; junction bases outside the gene matches: 4. The CDR3 bases are TGTGCCAGCAGTCGGACTAGCGGAAGCGAGCAGTACTTC. Its translation: CASSRTSGSEQYF.

This clonotype was counted ten times or more. The chain combines TRBV2 with TRBJ1-5; D perhaps matches TRBD1 (6 bases). V was shortened by 8 bases and J by 4 bases, with 12 bases between the two germline ends. The CDR3 consists of 13 residues. Germline CDR1 is SNHLY and CDR2 is FYNNEI. DNA of the CDR3: TGTGCCAGCCAGGGCCAGGGGAATCAGCCCCAGCATTTT. It encodes CASQGQGNQPQHF.

This clonotype has a handful of counts. V gene TRBV10-3 combines with J gene TRBJ2-5; perhaps TRBD1 as D (5 bases). V dropped 0 bases and J dropped 5 bases, with 13 bases sitting between them. Germline V lookup: CDR1 ENHRY, CDR2 SYGVKD. The CDR3 is 15 residues long. CDR3 sequence reads: CAISESTGAFETQYF. CDR3 coding DNA: TGTGCCATCAGTGAGTCGACTGGGGCATTTGAGACCCAGTACTTC.

This clonotype was recorded a few times. V and J are TRBV11-1 and TRBJ2-7; possibly TRBD2 for D (7 bases). Germline loops: CDR1 SGHAT, CDR2 FQDESV (reference sequence). Trimming stripped 5 bases from V and 1 base from J, with 18 bases between. This CDR3 is 16 amino acids long. This CDR3 is CASSRPAGASSYEQYF. CDR3 DNA sequence: TGTGCCAGCAGCCGGCCCGCGGGGGCTAGTTCCTACGAGCAGTACTTC. The full variable domain, completed using reference TRBV11-1 and TRBJ2-7, is EAEVAQSPRYKITEKSQAVAFWCDPISGHATLYWYRQILGQGPELLVQFQDESVVDDSQLPKDRFSAERLKGVDSTLKIQPAELGDSAMYLCASSRPAGASSYEQYFGPGTRLTVT.

This clonotype was recorded at least ten times. The V and J genes are TRBV4-3 and TRBJ1-2; D gene unclear. CDR1 and CDR2 (germline): LGHNA, YSLEER. Trimming removed 0 bases at V and 0 bases at J, with 11 bases between. CDR3 length equals 16 residues. The CDR3 DNA follows: TGCGCCAGCAGCCAAGACCCCGCGGGATCTAACTATGGCTACACCTTC. It yields the protein CASSQDPAGSNYGYTF.

There are many counts of this clonotype. The genes are TRBV2 and TRBJ1-2, with D tentatively TRBD1 (6 bases). The CDR3 is made up of 16 amino acids. Germline V gives CDR1 SNHLY, CDR2 FYNNEI. Trimming cost V 4 bases and J 1 base, with 16 bases left between them. The CDR3 DNA follows: TGTGCCAGCAGTGGGGACACGGGCTATTATAACTATGGCTACACCTTC. Protein product: CASSGDTGYYNYGYTF. Supplemented by reference TRBV2 and TRBJ1-2, the full variable domain reads EPEVTQTPSHQVTQMGQEVILRCVPISNHLYFYWYRQILGQKVEFLVSFYNNEISEKSEIFDDQFSVERPDGSNFTLKIRSTKLEDSAMYFCASSGDTGYYNYGYTFGSGTRLTVV.

This clonotype was found a few times. This sequence joins TRBV6-1 and TRBJ1-5, with D unresolved. Trimming cost V 8 bases and J 10 bases, with 15 bases left between them. The CDR3 length is 12 residues. Germline V gives CDR1 MNHNS, CDR2 SASEGT. The CDR3 spells CASGLSRGPQHF. Here the CDR3 DNA reads TGTGCCAGCGGGCTCTCCCGAGGCCCCCAGCATTTT.

As to this clonotype: In this CDR3 the conserved last residue, phenylalanine or tryptophan, is missing, so a read error is likely. It is unclear where the CDR3 begins or ends on the DNA, so no DNA is shown, and the CDR3 is as TCRdb lists it. This chain joins TRBV9 and TRBJ2-6; the listed D gene, TRBD2, was not tested against the DNA. Germline V gene data show CDR1 as SGDLS and CDR2 as YYNGEE. Inclusive of both ends, the CDR3 amounts to 17 amino acids. This CDR3 reads CASSPGVGGAGANVLRV.

This clonotype showed up many times. This CDR3 is CASSEAQENQPQHF. In DNA, the CDR3 is TGTGCCAGCAGTGAAGCCCAGGAAAATCAGCCCCAGCATTTT. The rearrangement links TRBV6-1 to TRBJ1-5; D gene uncertain. Germline V lookup: CDR1 MNHNS, CDR2 SASEGT. The V end was cut by 0 bases, the J end by 4 bases, with 7 bases between. The CDR3 is 14 residues long.

This clonotype was picked up many times. The chain recombines TRBV24-1 with TRBJ1-2; D unclear. Germline assignment: CDR1 KGHDR and CDR2 SFDVKD. V was pared by 5 bases and J by 0 bases, with 21 bases between. CDR3 size: 18 residues. The CDR3 loop is CATSVLPAEAQANYGYTF. The DNA for the CDR3 is TGTGCCACCAGTGTCCTCCCGGCGGAGGCCCAGGCTAACTATGGCTACACCTTC.

This clonotype was found many times. V usage is TRBV4-1 and J usage is TRBJ2-7; D may match TRBD1 or TRBD2 (5 bases each). Germline lookup yields CDR1 MGHRA and CDR2 YSYEKL. The CDR3 contains 13 residues. Trimming left V 4 bases short and J 3 bases short, with 10 bases between. CDR3 loop: CASSPFGGYEQYF. CDR3 DNA: TGCGCCAGCAGCCCCTTTGGGGGCTACGAGCAGTACTTC.